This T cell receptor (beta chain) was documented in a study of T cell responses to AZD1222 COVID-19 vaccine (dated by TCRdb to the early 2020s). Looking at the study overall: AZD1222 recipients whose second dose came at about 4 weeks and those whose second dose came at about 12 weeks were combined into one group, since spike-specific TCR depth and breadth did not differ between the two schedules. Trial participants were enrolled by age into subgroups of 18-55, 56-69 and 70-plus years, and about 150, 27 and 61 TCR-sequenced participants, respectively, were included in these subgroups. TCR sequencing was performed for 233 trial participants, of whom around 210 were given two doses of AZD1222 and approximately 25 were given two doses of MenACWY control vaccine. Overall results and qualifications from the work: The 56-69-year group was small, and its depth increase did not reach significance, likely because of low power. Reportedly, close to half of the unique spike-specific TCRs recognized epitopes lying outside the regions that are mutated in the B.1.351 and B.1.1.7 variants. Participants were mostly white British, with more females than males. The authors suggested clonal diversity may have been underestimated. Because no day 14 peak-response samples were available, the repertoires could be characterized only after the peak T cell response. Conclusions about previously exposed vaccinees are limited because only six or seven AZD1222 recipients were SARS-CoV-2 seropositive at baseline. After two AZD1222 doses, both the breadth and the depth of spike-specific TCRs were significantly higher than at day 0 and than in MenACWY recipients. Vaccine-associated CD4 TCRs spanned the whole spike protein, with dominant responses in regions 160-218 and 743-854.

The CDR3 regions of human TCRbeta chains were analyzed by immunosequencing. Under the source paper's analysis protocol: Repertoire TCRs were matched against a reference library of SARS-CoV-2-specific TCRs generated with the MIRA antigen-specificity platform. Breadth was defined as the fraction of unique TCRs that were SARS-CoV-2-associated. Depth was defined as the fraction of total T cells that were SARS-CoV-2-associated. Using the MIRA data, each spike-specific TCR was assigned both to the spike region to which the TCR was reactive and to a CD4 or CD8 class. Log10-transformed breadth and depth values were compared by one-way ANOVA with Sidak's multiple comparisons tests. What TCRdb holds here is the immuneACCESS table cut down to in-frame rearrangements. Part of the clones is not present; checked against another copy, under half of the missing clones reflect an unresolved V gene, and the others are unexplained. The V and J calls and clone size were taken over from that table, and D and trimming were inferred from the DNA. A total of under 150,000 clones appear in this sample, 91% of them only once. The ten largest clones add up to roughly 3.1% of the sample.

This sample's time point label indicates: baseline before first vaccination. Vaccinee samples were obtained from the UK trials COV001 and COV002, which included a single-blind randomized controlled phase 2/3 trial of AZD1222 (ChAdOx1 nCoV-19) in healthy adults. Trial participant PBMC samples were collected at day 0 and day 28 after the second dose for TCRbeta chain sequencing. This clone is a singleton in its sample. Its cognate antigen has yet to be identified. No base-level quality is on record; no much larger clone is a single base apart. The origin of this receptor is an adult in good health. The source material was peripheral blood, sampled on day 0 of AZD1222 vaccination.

The CDR3 region has the sequence CASSPDANQPQHF. At the DNA level, the sequence is TGTGCCAGCTCACCCGATGCGAATCAGCCCCAGCATTTT. The V and J segments used are TRBV18 and TRBJ1-5; no D segment can be confidently identified. The junction carries 7 bases between V and J, which are trimmed by 3 bases and 4 bases respectively. Including cysteine and phenylalanine, the CDR3 has 13 amino acids. Here the CDR3 DNA is all that survives: 39 bases in frame from base 1. The germline V gene supplies CDR1 KGHSH and CDR2 LQKENI.